Below are 17 T cell receptor beta chains sequenced from a single sample in a study of shared clonotypes between healthy human individuals. CD45RO-negative, CCR7-positively selected cells formed the naive CD8 fraction, excluding terminally differentiated effector memory CD45RA+ cells. TCRdb keeps only in-frame clones here, not all; method: immunoSEQ multiplex PCR. The data hold approximately 2,000,000 clones, with roughly 95% observed a single time. The sample consisted of naive CD8+ T cells from PBMCs. All receptors derive from a man aged 18-30 years in good health. Some clones in this sample may be carry-over from other donors' samples.

The chain joins TRBV7-9 to TRBJ2-1, with D perhaps matching TRBD2 (5 bases). The V end was cut by 1 base, the J end by 3 bases, with 13 bases between. This CDR3 contains 16 residues. Germline CDR1 and CDR2: SEHNR and FQNEAQ (reference sequence). The CDR3 protein is CASSLGVGIIYNEQFF. CDR3 coding DNA: TGTGCCAGCAGCTTAGGCGTCGGGATCATCTACAATGAGCAGTTCTTC.

This clone was recorded once. J is TRBJ2-4 and V is TRBV10-3, with 8 bases identical to TRBD2. CDR1 is ENHRY, CDR2 SYGVKD, per germline. The CDR3 contains 13 residues. V was pared by 4 bases and J by 8 bases, with 4 bases of the junction left unmatched. CDR3 coding DNA: TGTGCCATCAGTGCCAGCGGGAGTTACATTCAGTACTTC. Residues: CAISASGSYIQYF.

This clone has more than one count but fewer than ten. A read error may produce the germline difference seen at one junction end. This same CDR3 is encoded by further DNA sequences in the sample. This rearrangement joins TRBV9 to TRBJ1-1; no firm D call. This CDR3 has 13 amino acids. Germline CDR1 reads SGDLS; CDR2 reads YYNGEE. The CDR3 coding sequence is TGTGCCAGCAGTGTAGCGCGGGCCACTGAAGCTTTCTTT. This gives the protein CASSVARATEAFF.

This chain links TRBV5-6 with TRBJ2-6; TRBD2 matches 11 bases. The CDR3 is 16 amino acids. The germline gives CDR1 SGHDT, CDR2 YYEEEE. V lost 2 bases and J lost 2; bases outside the gene matches: 0. The CDR3 coding sequence is TGTGCCAGCAGCTTACTAGCGGGGGCTGGGGCCAACGTCCTGACTTTC. Translated: CASSLLAGAGANVLTF.

The chain carries TRBV11-2 and TRBJ2-1; D gene unclear. V dropped 0 bases and J dropped 3 bases, with 6 bases sitting between them. This CDR3 is 14 amino acids long. CDR1 and CDR2 (germline): SGHAT, FQNNGV. CDR3 in DNA: TGTGCCAGCAGCTTAGATTTAGACTACAATGAGCAGTTCTTC. It translates to CASSLDLDYNEQFF.

As concerns this clone: This sample also contains other DNA sequences that code for the same CDR3. This chain links TRBV25-1 with TRBJ2-7; D uncertain. Germline-derived CDR1 and CDR2 are MGHDK and SYGVNS. The CDR3 spans 10 residues. Trimming took off 5 bases at V and 5 bases at J, with 4 bases between the two ends. CDR3 in amino acids: CASSLHEQYF. CDR3 DNA: TGTGCCAGCAGTTTACACGAGCAGTACTTC.

The chain combines TRBV5-4 with TRBJ2-1; 7 nucleotides line up with TRBD2. The CDR3 covers 17 residues. V lost 4 bases, J lost 0 bases, and 10 bases stayed unmatched. Germline V CDR1 and CDR2: SGHNT, YYREEE (reference sequence). In DNA, the CDR3 is TGTGCCAGCAGCGTCGGGACTACCCTGAGCTCCTACAATGAGCAGTTCTTC. It codes for CASSVGTTLSSYNEQFF.

The V gene is TRBV18, the J gene TRBJ1-2, with D possibly being TRBD1 (6 bases). Germline loops: CDR1 KGHSH, CDR2 LQKENI. The CDR3 contains 16 residues. With 3 bases removed from V and 4 bases from J, the gap between germline ends came to 18 bases. CDR3 in amino acids: CASSPLRWGASYGYTF. For the CDR3, the DNA is TGTGCCAGCTCACCCCTACGGTGGGGGGCTTCCTATGGCTACACCTTC.

The DNA of the CDR3 is TGTGCCAGCAGACAGGACAGGGAAGGGACTTACCCCAATGAGCAGTTCTTC. It is translated as CASRQDREGTYPNEQFF. The chain employs TRBV5-6 and TRBJ2-1, with TRBD1 identical over 8 bases. The V gene end was trimmed by 5 bases and the J gene end by 6 bases; junction bases not matched to a gene: 16. The CDR3 length is 17 residues. Germline assignment: CDR1 SGHDT and CDR2 YYEEEE.

This chain links TRBV4-2 with TRBJ2-7; either TRBD1 or TRBD2 may supply D (5 bases each). CDR1 is LGHNA, CDR2 YNFKEQ, per germline. This CDR3 comprises 16 residues. V lost 6 bases and J lost 6, with 24 bases in between. The CDR3 loop is CASSPPKLRGRSEQYF. CDR3 bases: TGTGCCAGCAGTCCTCCAAAGTTGAGGGGACGAAGCGAGCAGTACTTC.

This chain connects TRBV29-1 to TRBJ1-2, with 7 bases that match TRBD1. This CDR3 is built from 14 residues. CDR1 is SQVTM and CDR2 is ANQGSEA in the germline V gene. With V trimmed by 6 bases and J by 1 base, 8 bases remained unmatched. The CDR3 reads CSVNGQVNNYGYTF. The CDR3 DNA is TGCAGCGTCAACGGACAGGTGAATAACTATGGCTACACCTTC.

The chain couples TRBV6-1 to TRBJ1-4; a possible D gene is TRBD1 (5 bases). Trimming cost V 1 base and J 0 bases, with 9 bases left between them. The CDR3 spans 16 residues. The V gene's germline CDR1 is MNHNS and CDR2 SASEGT. Here the CDR3 reads CASSEVAGTTNEKLFF. The CDR3 DNA is TGTGCCAGCAGTGAAGTCGCAGGGACAACTAATGAAAAACTGTTTTTT.

The chain has TRBV29-1 and TRBJ2-7; 7 nucleotides line up with TRBD2. V was clipped by 1 base and J by 7 bases; unmatched bases: 4. This CDR3 comprises 12 residues. In germline, CDR1 is SQVTM, CDR2 ANQGSEA. CDR3 protein: CSVEAGGREQYF. As DNA, the CDR3 is TGCAGCGTTGAAGCGGGGGGAAGGGAGCAGTACTTC.

The chain joins TRBV18 to TRBJ1-3, with D tentatively TRBD1 (6 bases). This CDR3 comprises 15 residues. Germline loops: CDR1 KGHSH, CDR2 LQKENI. V was clipped by 5 bases and J by 2 bases, with 13 bases between them. The CDR3: CASSLAGTTGNTIYF. The DNA of the CDR3 is TGTGCCAGCTCATTAGCCGGGACAACTGGAAACACCATATATTTT.

This chain joins TRBV4-3 and TRBJ2-7, with TRBD2 identical over 13 bases. Germline V lookup: CDR1 LGHNA, CDR2 YSLEER. The trim removed 2 bases at V and 5 bases at J, leaving 9 bases unmatched. The CDR3 runs to 17 residues. The CDR3 protein is CASSQLMGLAGTDEQYF. DNA for the CDR3: TGCGCCAGCAGCCAATTGATGGGACTAGCGGGAACCGACGAGCAGTACTTC.

This rearrangement joins TRBV14 to TRBJ1-2, with TRBD1 matching 8 bases. Trimming removed 1 base from V and 5 bases from J; junction bases left unmatched: 3. This CDR3 region has 14 residues. Germline CDR1 and CDR2: SGHDN and FVKESK. Here the CDR3 DNA reads TGTGCCAGCAGCCAAGGGACAGGGTGGTATGGCTACACCTTC. Translation: CASSQGTGWYGYTF.

V and J are TRBV11-1 and TRBJ2-3; D uncertain. CDR1 and CDR2 (germline): SGHAT, FQDESV (reference sequence). The CDR3 sequence is 14 residues long. Trimming took 2 bases from V and 4 from J, leaving 10 bases between them. The CDR3 reads CASSLRVRADTQYF. CDR3 nucleotide sequence: TGTGCCAGCAGCTTACGTGTTCGGGCAGATACGCAGTATTTT.